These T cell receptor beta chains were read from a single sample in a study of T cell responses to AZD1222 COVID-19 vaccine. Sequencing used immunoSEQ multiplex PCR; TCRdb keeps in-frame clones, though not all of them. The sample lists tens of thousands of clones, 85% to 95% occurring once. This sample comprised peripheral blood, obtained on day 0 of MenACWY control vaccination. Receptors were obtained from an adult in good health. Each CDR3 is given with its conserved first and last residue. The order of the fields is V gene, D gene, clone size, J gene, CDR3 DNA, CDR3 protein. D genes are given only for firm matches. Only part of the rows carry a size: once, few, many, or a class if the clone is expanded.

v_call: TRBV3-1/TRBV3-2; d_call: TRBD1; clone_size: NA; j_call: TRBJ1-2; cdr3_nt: TGTGCCAGCAGCCAAGATAGTTCGGGGGACAGGAACTATGGCTACACCTTC; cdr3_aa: CASSQDSSGDRNYGYTF
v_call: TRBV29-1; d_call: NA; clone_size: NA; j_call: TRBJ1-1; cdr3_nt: TGCAGCGTAATTCGGGCAGGCGGGAGCACTGAAGCTTTCTTT; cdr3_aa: CSVIRAGGSTEAFF
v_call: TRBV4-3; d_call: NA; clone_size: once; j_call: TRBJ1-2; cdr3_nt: TGCGCCAGCACACCCACCGGGACATCTAGCTCCGGCTACACCTTC; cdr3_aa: CASTPTGTSSSGYTF
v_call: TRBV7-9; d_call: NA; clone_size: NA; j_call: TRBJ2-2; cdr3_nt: TGTGCCAGCAGCTTAATTTCGGCAGGGCCCACCGGGGAGCTGTTTTTT; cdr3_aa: CASSLISAGPTGELFF
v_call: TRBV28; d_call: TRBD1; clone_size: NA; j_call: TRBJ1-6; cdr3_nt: TGTGCCAGCAGCTACGGGACAGTTCCTTCACCCCTCCACTTT; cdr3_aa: CASSYGTVPSPLHF
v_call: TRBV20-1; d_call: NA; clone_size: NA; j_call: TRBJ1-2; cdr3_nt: TGCAGTGCTAGTGTCGGGGATAGAGGTGGCTACACCTTC; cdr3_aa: CSASVGDRGGYTF
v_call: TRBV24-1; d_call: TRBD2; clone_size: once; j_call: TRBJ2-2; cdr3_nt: TGTGCCACCAGTGATACCGGGACTAGCGGGAGGAGCACCGGGGAGCTGTTTTTT; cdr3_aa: CATSDTGTSGRSTGELFF
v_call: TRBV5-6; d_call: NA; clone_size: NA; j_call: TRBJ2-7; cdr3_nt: TGTGCCAGCCGACACCACCCCCCCGGGCGGTACTACGAGCAGTACTTC; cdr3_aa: CASRHHPPGRYYEQYF
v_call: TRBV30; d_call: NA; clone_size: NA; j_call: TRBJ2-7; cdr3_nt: TGTGCCTGGAGACGAGCGGGTGGATACGAGCAGTACTTC; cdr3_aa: CAWRRAGGYEQYF
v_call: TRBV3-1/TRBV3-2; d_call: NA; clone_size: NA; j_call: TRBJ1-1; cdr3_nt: TGTGCCAGCAGCCAAGAGGCCAGGACTGAAGCTTTCTTT; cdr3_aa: CASSQEARTEAFF
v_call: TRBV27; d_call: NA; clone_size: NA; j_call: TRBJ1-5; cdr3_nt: TGTGCCAGCAGTTCCGACGATCATAGCCAGCCCCAGCATTTT; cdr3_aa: CASSSDDHSQPQHF
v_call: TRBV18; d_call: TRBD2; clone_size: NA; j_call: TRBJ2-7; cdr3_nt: TGTGCCAGCTCACTTTCCGGGACTAGCGGGATGTACGAGCAGTACTTC; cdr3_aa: CASSLSGTSGMYEQYF
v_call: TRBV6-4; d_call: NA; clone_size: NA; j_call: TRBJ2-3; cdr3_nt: TGTGCCAGCAGTGTGGGTTCTTTCTCTGATACGCAGTATTTT; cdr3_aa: CASSVGSFSDTQYF
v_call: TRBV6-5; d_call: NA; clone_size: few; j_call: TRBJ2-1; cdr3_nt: TGTGCCAGCAGTCCCCCCCAGGGGTCCCACAATGAGCAGTTCTTC; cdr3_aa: CASSPPQGSHNEQFF
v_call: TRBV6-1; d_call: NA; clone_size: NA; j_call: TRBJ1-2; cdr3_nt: TGTGCCAGCAGTGAAACCCGGGACGACCGCCGAGAGCTATATGGCTACACCTTC; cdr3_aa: CASSETRDDRRELYGYTF
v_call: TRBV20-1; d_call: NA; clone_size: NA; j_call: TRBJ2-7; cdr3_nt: TGCAGTGCTCAAGAGATCTCAGGGGTCTTC; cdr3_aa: CSAQEISGVF
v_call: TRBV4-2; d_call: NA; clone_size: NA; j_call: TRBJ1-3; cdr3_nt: TGTGCCAGCAGCCAAGATGGAAGCACTTCTGGAAACACCATATATTTT; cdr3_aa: CASSQDGSTSGNTIYF
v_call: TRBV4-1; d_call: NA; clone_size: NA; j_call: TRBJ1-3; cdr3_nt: TGCGCCAGCAGCCAAGTATCAGGGAGGCATGGAAACACCATATATTTT; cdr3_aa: CASSQVSGRHGNTIYF
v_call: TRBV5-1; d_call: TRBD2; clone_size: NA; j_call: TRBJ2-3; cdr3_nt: TGCGCCAGCAGTCCCCGTAGCGGGAGCACAGATACGCAGTATTTT; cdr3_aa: CASSPRSGSTDTQYF
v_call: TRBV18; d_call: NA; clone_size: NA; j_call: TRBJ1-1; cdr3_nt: TGTGCCAGCTCATCACCACCAGGGAACACTGAAGCTTTCTTT; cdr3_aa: CASSSPPGNTEAFF
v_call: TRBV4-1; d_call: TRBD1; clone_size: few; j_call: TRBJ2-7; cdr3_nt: TGCGCCAGCAGCCAGAGACAGGGGTGGGGTGTGTTC; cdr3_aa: CASSQRQGWGVF
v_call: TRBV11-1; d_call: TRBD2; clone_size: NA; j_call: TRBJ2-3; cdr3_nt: TGTGCCAGCAGCTCAGCGGGAGGAACAGATACGCAGTATTTT; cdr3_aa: CASSSAGGTDTQYF